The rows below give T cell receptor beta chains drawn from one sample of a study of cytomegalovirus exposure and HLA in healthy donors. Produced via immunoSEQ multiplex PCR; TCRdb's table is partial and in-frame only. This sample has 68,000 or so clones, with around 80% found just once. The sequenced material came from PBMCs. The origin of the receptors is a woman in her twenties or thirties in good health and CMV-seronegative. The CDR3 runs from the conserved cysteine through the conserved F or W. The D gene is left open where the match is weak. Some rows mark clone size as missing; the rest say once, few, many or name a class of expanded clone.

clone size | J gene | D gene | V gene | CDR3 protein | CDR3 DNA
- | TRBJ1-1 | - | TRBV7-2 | CASSSRGGAEAFF | TGTGCCAGCAGCTCCAGAGGGGGGGCTGAAGCTTTCTTT
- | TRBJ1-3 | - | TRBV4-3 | CASSPQGMSGNTIYF | TGCGCCAGCAGTCCGCAGGGTATGTCTGGAAACACCATATATTTT
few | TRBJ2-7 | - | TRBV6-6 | CASGSTYEQYF | TGTGCCAGCGGGAGCACCTACGAGCAGTACTTC
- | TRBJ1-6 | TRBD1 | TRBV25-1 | CASRDSGSYNSPLHF | TGTGCCAGCCGGGACAGCGGCTCCTATAATTCACCCCTCCACTTT
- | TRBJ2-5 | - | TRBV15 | CATSRVGGAEETQYF | TGTGCCACCAGCAGAGTGGGTGGGGCAGAAGAGACCCAGTACTTC
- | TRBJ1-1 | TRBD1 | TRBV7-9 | CASSLTGVNTEAFF | TGTGCCAGCAGCTTGACAGGGGTGAACACTGAAGCTTTCTTT
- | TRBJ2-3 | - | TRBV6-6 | CASSSSTDTQYF | TGTGCCAGCAGTTCGTCTACAGATACGCAGTATTTT
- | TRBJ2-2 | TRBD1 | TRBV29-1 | CSVEGQGLNTGELFF | TGCAGCGTCGAAGGACAGGGCCTGAACACCGGGGAGCTGTTTTTT
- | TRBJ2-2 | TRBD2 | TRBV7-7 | CASSLRASGTNTGELFF | TGTGCTAGCAGCTTAAGGGCTAGCGGGACTAACACCGGGGAGCTGTTTTTT
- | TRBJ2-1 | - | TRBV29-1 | CSIGLARNEQFF | TGCAGCATCGGGCTAGCGAGGAATGAGCAGTTCTTC
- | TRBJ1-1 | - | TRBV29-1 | CSAETAYTEAFF | TGCAGCGCGGAGACAGCTTACACTGAAGCTTTCTTT
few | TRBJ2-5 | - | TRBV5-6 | CASSLPMNRALETQYF | TGTGCCAGCAGCTTGCCTATGAACAGGGCCCTGGAGACCCAGTACTTC
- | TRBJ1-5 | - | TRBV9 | CASGRFDQPQHF | TGTGCCAGCGGCCGCTTTGATCAGCCCCAGCATTTT
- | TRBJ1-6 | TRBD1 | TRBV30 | CAWSQGALSPLHF | TGTGCCTGGAGCCAGGGGGCTCTTTCACCCCTCCACTTT
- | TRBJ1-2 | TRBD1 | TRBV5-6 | CASSSRTGGLGYTF | TGTGCCAGCAGCTCCAGGACAGGGGGCTTGGGCTACACCTTC
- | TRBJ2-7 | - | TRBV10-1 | CASSESQGRPHEQYF | TGCGCCAGCAGTGAGTCTCAGGGCCGCCCTCACGAGCAGTACTTC
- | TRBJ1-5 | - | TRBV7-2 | CASSLALYGGNQPQHF | TGTGCCAGCAGCTTAGCGCTGTACGGAGGCAATCAGCCCCAGCATTTT
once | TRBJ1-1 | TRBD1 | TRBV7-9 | CASSLRDRGSEAFF | TGTGCCAGCAGCCTCCGGGACAGGGGATCCGAAGCTTTCTTT
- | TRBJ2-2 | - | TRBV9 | CASSVDGRVTGELFF | TGTGCCAGCAGCGTAGATGGCCGGGTGACCGGGGAGCTGTTTTTT
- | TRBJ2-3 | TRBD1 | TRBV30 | CAWSGGQGAVVDTQYF | TGTGCCTGGAGTGGGGGACAGGGGGCAGTGGTAGATACGCAGTATTTT
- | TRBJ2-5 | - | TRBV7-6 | CASSLNNQETQYF | TGTGCCAGCAGCTTAAACAACCAAGAGACCCAGTACTTC
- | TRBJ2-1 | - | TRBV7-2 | CASSRSGDRNEQLF | TGTGCCAGCAGCCGTTCAGGGGATCGCAATGAGCAGCTCTTC
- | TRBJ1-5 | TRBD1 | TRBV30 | CAWGTGSSQPQHF | TGTGCCTGGGGGACAGGGTCGAGTCAGCCCCAGCATTTT
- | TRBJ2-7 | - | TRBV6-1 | CASVPSVYYEQYF | TGTGCCAGCGTCCCTAGCGTGTATTACGAGCAGTACTTC
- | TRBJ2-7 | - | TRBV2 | CASSEANGQISYEQYF | TGTGCCAGCAGTGAAGCAAACGGACAGATATCCTACGAGCAGTACTTC
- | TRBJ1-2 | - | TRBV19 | CASSESTEIYGYTF | TGTGCCAGTAGTGAATCCACAGAAATCTATGGCTACACCTTC
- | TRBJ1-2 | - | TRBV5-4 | CASSMTQVLQGPNYGYTF | TGTGCCAGCAGCATGACCCAGGTTCTTCAGGGCCCTAACTATGGCTACACCTTC
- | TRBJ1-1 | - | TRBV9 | CASSVLLSSTEAFF | TGTGCCAGCAGCGTACTACTATCTAGCACTGAAGCTTTCTTT
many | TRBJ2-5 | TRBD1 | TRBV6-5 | CASSIRDSLYF | TGTGCCAGCAGCATCCGGGACAGCCTGTACTTC
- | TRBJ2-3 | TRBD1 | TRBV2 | CASRGTGPDTQYF | TGTGCCAGCAGGGGGACAGGCCCAGATACGCAGTATTTT
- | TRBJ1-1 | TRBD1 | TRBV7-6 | CASSRMTGTGEAFF | TGTGCCAGCAGTCGTATGACAGGGACCGGTGAAGCTTTCTTT
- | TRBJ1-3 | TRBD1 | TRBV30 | CASHEGGGNTIYF | TGTGCCTCGCACGAAGGGGGCGGAAACACCATATATTTT